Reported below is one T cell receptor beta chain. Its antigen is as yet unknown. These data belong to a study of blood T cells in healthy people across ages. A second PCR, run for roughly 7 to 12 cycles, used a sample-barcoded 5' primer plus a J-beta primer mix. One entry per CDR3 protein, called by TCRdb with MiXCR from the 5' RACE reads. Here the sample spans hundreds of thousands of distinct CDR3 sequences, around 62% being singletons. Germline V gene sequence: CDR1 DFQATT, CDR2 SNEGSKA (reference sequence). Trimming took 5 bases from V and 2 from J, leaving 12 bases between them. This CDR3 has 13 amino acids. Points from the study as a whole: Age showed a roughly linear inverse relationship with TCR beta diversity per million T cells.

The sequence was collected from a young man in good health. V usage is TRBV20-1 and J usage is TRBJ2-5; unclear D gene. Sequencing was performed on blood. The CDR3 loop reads CSAEDFPQETQYF. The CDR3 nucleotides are TGCAGTGCTGAAGATTTCCCGCAAGAGACCCAGTACTTC.